This T cell receptor (beta chain) was identified during a study of T cells after yellow fever vaccination. The wider study: When fractions had low cell numbers, they were prepared with SMART-Seq v4 Ultra Low Input. Overall study results and limits: Some clonotypes were seen in both the CD4 and the CD8 compartments. These made up a small share and likely arose from convergent recombination. A faster peak, day 5 versus 15, was reached by the weaker secondary response.

Germline V gene data show CDR1 as DFQATT and CDR2 as SNEGSKA (reference sequence). The CDR3 length is 14 residues. With V trimmed by 7 bases and J by 0 bases, 3 bases remained unmatched. As concerns this clonotype: Its target is unknown.

UMIs and a universal primer site were added when TCR cDNA was made by 5'RACE template switching. MiXCR was run by TCRdb on the 5' RACE reads, yielding one entry per CDR3 protein. Of some 500,000 distinct CDR3 sequences in the sample, approximately 12% are singletons; the top ten hold around 15%. The sequence was collected from a man younger than 40 who received the YFV17D yellow fever vaccine. This sequence joins TRBV20-1 and TRBJ2-2; TRBD1 aligns across 9 bases. The sample consisted of PBMCs, taken on the day of the yellow fever booster vaccination. DNA of the CDR3: TGCAGTGTTCGGACAGGGGCGAACACCGGGGAGCTGTTTTTT. Protein: CSVRTGANTGELFF.